Below are 20 T cell receptor beta chains sequenced from a single sample in a study of blood T cells in healthy people across ages. A second PCR of about 7 to 12 cycles used a sample-barcoded 5' primer and a J-beta primer mix. TCRdb re-analysed the 5' RACE reads in MiXCR, keeping a single row per CDR3 protein. The sample shows 750,000 to 950,000 distinct CDR3 sequences, roughly 24% of them seen only once. In addition, the sample was reused for a study of T cells of mothers and their children.

The sequenced sample consisted of blood. Receptors were obtained from a boy between 5 and 17 years old in good health.

This chain links TRBV12-3 or TRBV12-4 with TRBJ1-1; tentative D call: TRBD1 (6 bases). V dropped 2 bases and J dropped 4 bases, with 11 bases sitting between them. This CDR3 is built from 14 residues. CDR3 region: CASSLMQGLTEAFF. For the CDR3, the DNA is TGTGCCAGCAGTTTAATGCAGGGGCTCACTGAAGCTTTCTTT.

The rearrangement joins TRBV27 to TRBJ2-7; 7 bases align to TRBD2. This CDR3 is 14 amino acids long. The V and J ends lost 4 bases and 7 bases, in that order; junction bases with no gene match: 10. Germline CDR1 and CDR2: MNHEY and SMNVEV (reference sequence). The CDR3 sequence: CASSSRTRPLEQYF. CDR3 nucleotide sequence: TGTGCCAGCAGTTCCAGGACTAGGCCCTTGGAGCAGTACTTC.

Many counts were recorded for this clonotype. The chain combines TRBV9 with TRBJ2-4, with a tentative D call TRBD1 (6 bases). The CDR3 length is 13 residues. V lost 4 bases, J lost 5 bases, and 10 bases lay in between. In germline, CDR1 is SGDLS, CDR2 YYNGEE. This CDR3 reads CASSPRTENIQYF. CDR3 sequence (DNA): TGTGCCAGCAGCCCGAGGACAGAAAACATTCAGTACTTC.

This clonotype has just a few counts. This chain connects TRBV2 to TRBJ1-4, with D tentatively TRBD1 (5 bases). In germline, CDR1 is SNHLY, CDR2 FYNNEI. The V gene lost 7 bases and the J gene lost 8 bases, with 14 bases spanning the gap. The length of the CDR3 is 13 residues. The CDR3 is CASMRGGEEKLFF. In DNA form, the CDR3 reads TGTGCCAGCATGAGGGGAGGGGAGGAAAAACTGTTTTTT. Supplemented by reference TRBV2 and TRBJ1-4, the full variable domain reads EPEVTQTPSHQVTQMGQEVILRCVPISNHLYFYWYRQILGQKVEFLVSFYNNEISEKSEIFDDQFSVERPDGSNFTLKIRSTKLEDSAMYFCASMRGGEEKLFFGSGTQLSVL.

This clonotype has more than one count but fewer than ten. The chain is built from TRBV10-3 and TRBJ2-3, with 9 nucleotides matching TRBD2. The germline V gene has CDR1 ENHRY and CDR2 SYGVKD. CDR3 length: 17 residues. Trimming at V came to 4 bases and at J to 2 bases, leaving 10 bases not matched to a gene. DNA of the CDR3: TGTGCCATCAGTGGGGCGGGAGGGCGGACATACACAGATACGCAGTATTTT. Residues: CAISGAGGRTYTDTQYF.

This clonotype was counted only a few times. The rearrangement uses TRBV9 and TRBJ2-1; D perhaps matches TRBD2 (6 bases). V gave up 0 bases and J gave up 3 bases, with 13 bases separating them. The CDR3 totals 16 residues. CDR1 is SGDLS, CDR2 YYNGEE, per germline. CDR3 in DNA: TGTGCCAGCAGCGTAGACGTGGGGGGAAACTACAATGAGCAGTTCTTC. This translates into CASSVDVGGNYNEQFF.

V and J are TRBV7-9 and TRBJ1-4; no reliable D call. Germline CDR1 and CDR2: SEHNR and FQNEAQ (reference sequence). The CDR3 runs 16 residues. V lost 5 bases, J lost 3 bases, and 16 bases lay in between. The CDR3 sequence: CASSDRLGLSNEKLFF. The CDR3 DNA is TGTGCCAGCAGCGACCGACTGGGTCTATCTAATGAAAAACTGTTTTTT.

The CDR3 protein is CASSFSGGKYNEQFF. The CDR3 coding sequence is TGTGCCAGCAGCTTTAGCGGGGGAAAATACAATGAGCAGTTCTTC. V gene TRBV7-6 combines with J gene TRBJ2-1, with 9 positions matching TRBD2. Losses at the gene ends were 3 bases for V and 4 bases for J; bases not matched to a gene: 4. The CDR3 runs 15 residues. CDR1 SGHVS and CDR2 FNYEAQ come from the germline V gene.

This clonotype was observed a few times. The V and J genes are TRBV15 and TRBJ2-5; 8 nucleotides match TRBD1. Judging by the DNA end, TRBJ2-7 fits better; the J call may be wrong. Germline CDR1 is LNHNV and CDR2 is YYDKDF (reference sequence). The CDR3 runs 19 residues. As DNA, the CDR3 is TGTGCCACCAGCAGAGATGGAGCTCCAGGGGGCTTTGCCCCCTACGAGCAGTACTTC. Translation gives CATSRDGAPGGFAPYEQYF.

In its sample, this clonotype was seen a few times. This sequence joins TRBV12-3 or TRBV12-4 and TRBJ1-1, with unresolved D. The CDR3 consists of 12 residues. The V end was cut by 3 bases, the J end by 4 bases, with 6 bases between. This CDR3 reads CASSFFVTEAFF. CDR3 bases: TGTGCCAGCAGTTTCTTCGTCACTGAAGCTTTCTTT.

CDR3 bases: TGTGCCAGCAGTTACGCCACTGGACAGGGGAATTCACCCCTCCACTTT. Translated: CASSYATGQGNSPLHF. The genes are TRBV6-5 and TRBJ1-6; 9 bases map to TRBD1. The trim removed 2 bases at V and 7 bases at J, leaving 6 bases unmatched. Germline CDR1 MNHEY, CDR2 SVGAGI. The CDR3 is 16 residues long.

The chain joins TRBV5-1 to TRBJ2-4; 10 bases fit TRBD2. Germline V gene sequence: CDR1 SGHRS, CDR2 YFSETQ. The CDR3 covers 14 residues. Unmatched junction bases numbered 2, after V lost 3 bases and J lost 5 bases. As DNA, the CDR3 is TGCGCCAGCAGCTCCACTAGCGGGGAAAACATTCAGTACTTC. It yields the protein CASSSTSGENIQYF. Drawing the rest from reference TRBV5-1 and TRBJ2-4, the complete variable domain is KAGVTQTPRYLIKTRGQQVTLSCSPISGHRSVSWYQQTPGQGLQFLFEYFSETQRNKGNFPGRFSGRQFSNSRSEMNVSTLELGDSALYLCASSSTSGENIQYFGAGTRLSVL.

This clonotype was seen only a few times. The chain links TRBV19 to TRBJ1-4; D is unclear. Trimming left V 2 bases short and J 6 bases short, with 19 bases between. The germline V gene encodes CDR1 LNHDA and CDR2 SQIVND (reference sequence). This CDR3 contains 17 residues. CDR3 DNA: TGTGCCAGTAGTATACAACACCTCTCCAACAACGATGAAAAACTGTTTTTT. Its translation is CASSIQHLSNNDEKLFF.

This clonotype was picked up a small number of times. V usage is TRBV6-5 and J usage is TRBJ2-3; 8 bases line up with TRBD1. Germline assignment: CDR1 MNHEY and CDR2 SVGAGI. The CDR3 spans 14 residues. Trimming cost V 8 bases and J 5 bases; bases outside gene matches: 9. The CDR3 spells CASHRGIEGDTQYF. In DNA form, the CDR3 reads TGTGCCAGCCACAGGGGGATAGAAGGAGATACGCAGTATTTT.

This clonotype was detected only a few times. The genes are TRBV7-2 and TRBJ2-7; D is possibly TRBD2 (5 bases). The CDR3 contains 13 residues. CDR1 and CDR2 (germline): SGHTA, FQGNSA. The V end lost 1 base, the J end lost 5 bases, and 9 bases lay between the germline ends. DNA of the CDR3: TGTGCCAGCAGCTTAGGAGGGTTCGACGAGCAGTACTTC. Protein product: CASSLGGFDEQYF. Variable domain in full (rest from reference TRBV7-2 and TRBJ2-7): GAGVSQSPSNKVTEKGKDVELRCDPISGHTALYWYRQSLGQGLEFLIYFQGNSAPDKSGLPSDRFSAERTGGSVSTLTIQRTQQEDSAVYLCASSLGGFDEQYFGPGTRLTVT.

This clonotype was counted only a few times. CDR3: CASSQGPLGGYTF. The CDR3 bases are TGTGCCAGCAGTCAAGGCCCCTTGGGTGGCTACACCTTC. The rearrangement joins TRBV2 to TRBJ1-2; D unresolved. Germline loops: CDR1 SNHLY, CDR2 FYNNEI. V was trimmed by 5 bases and J by 7 bases, leaving 14 bases between them. CDR3 length equals 13 residues.

This clonotype was seen a few times. This chain links TRBV10-1 with TRBJ2-7; maybe TRBD1 (7 bases). The CDR3 spans 12 residues. The ends were cut back, 4 bases at V and 6 bases at J, with 10 bases in the middle. The V gene's germline CDR1 is WNHNN and CDR2 SYGVQD (reference sequence). CDR3 in amino acids: CASSGQGLEQYF. In DNA form, the CDR3 reads TGCGCCAGCAGTGGACAGGGACTCGAGCAGTACTTC.

This clonotype turned up a few times. V usage is TRBV12-3 or TRBV12-4 and J usage is TRBJ1-2; D unresolved. The V end was cut by 2 bases, the J end by 0 bases, with 10 bases between. CDR3 length equals 15 residues. CDR3 sequence reads: CASSLRADANYGYTF. The CDR3 DNA reads TGTGCCAGCAGTTTAAGGGCAGATGCTAACTATGGCTACACCTTC.

This chain joins TRBV10-3 and TRBJ2-7; 9 nucleotides line up with TRBD2. The CDR3 totals 15 residues. Germline CDR1 reads ENHRY; CDR2 reads SYGVKD. J was trimmed by 2 bases and V by 2 bases; bases with no gene match: 4. The chain's CDR3 is CAISEPSGAPYEQYF. In nucleotides, the CDR3 is TGTGCCATCAGTGAGCCTAGCGGGGCCCCCTACGAGCAGTACTTC.

This rearrangement joins TRBV7-9 to TRBJ2-5; TRBD1 is a possible D gene (6 bases). The J call may be in error: the DNA end matches TRBJ2-7 better. This CDR3 spans 15 amino acids. From germline, CDR1 is SEHNR and CDR2 FQNEAQ (reference sequence). The DNA for the CDR3 is TGTGCCAGCAGCCCACCTCGCAGGGGCTCCTACGAGCAGTACTTC. It yields the protein CASSPPRRGSYEQYF.